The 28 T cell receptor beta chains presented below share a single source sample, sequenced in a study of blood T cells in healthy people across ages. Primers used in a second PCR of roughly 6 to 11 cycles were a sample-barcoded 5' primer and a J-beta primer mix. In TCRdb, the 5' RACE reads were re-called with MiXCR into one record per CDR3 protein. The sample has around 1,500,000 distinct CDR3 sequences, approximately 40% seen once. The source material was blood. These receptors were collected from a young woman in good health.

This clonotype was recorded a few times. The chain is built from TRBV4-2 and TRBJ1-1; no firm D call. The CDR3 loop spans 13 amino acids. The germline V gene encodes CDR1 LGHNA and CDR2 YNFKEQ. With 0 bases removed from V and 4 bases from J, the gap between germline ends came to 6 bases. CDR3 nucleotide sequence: TGTGCCAGCAGCCAAGATGAGGGCACTGAAGCTTTCTTT. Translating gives CASSQDEGTEAFF.

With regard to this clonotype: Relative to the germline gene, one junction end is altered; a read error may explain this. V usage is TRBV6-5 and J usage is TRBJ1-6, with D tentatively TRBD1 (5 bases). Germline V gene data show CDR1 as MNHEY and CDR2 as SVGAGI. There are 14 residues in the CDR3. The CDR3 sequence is CTSTLSRVNSPLHF. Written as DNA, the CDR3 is TGTACCAGCACTCTTAGCAGGGTGAATTCACCCCTCCACTTT.

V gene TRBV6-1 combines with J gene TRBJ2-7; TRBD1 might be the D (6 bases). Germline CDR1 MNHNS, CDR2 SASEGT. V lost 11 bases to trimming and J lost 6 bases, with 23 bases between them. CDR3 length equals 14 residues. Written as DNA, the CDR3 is TGTGCCGCCTGGACAGCCTACCCCACTTTCGAGCAGTACTTC. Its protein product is CAAWTAYPTFEQYF.

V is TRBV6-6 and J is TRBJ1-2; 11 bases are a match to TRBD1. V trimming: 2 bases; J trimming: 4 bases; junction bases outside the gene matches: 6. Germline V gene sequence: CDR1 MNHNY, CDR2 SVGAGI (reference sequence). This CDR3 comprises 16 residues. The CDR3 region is CASSYPGQGDLYGYTF. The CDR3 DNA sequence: TGTGCCAGCAGTTACCCGGGACAGGGGGACCTCTATGGCTACACCTTC.

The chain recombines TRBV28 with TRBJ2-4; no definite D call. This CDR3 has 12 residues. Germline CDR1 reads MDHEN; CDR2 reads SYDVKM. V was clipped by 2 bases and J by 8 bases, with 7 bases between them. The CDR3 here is CASSLKRDIQYF. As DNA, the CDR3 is TGTGCCAGCAGTTTAAAAAGGGACATTCAGTACTTC. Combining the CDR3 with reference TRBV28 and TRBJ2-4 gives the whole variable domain DVKVTQSSRYLVKRTGEKVFLECVQDMDHENMFWYRQDPGLGLRLIYFSYDVKMKEKGDIPEGYSVSREKKERFSLILESASTNQTSMYLCASSLKRDIQYFGAGTRLSVL.

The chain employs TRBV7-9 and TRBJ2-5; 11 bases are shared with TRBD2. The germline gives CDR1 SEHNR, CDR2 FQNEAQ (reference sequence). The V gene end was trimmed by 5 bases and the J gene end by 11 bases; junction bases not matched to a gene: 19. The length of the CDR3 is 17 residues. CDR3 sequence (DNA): TGTGCCAGCAGCCAGCCTAGCGGGGGGTTTGACTACAATGAGCAGTACTTC. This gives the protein CASSQPSGGFDYNEQYF.

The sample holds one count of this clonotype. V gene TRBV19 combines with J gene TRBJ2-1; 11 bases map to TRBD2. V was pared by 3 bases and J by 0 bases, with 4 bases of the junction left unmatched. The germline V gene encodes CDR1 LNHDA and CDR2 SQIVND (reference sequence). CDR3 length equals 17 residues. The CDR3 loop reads CASSIGTSGSSYNEQFF. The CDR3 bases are TGTGCCAGTAGTATCGGAACTAGCGGGAGCTCCTACAATGAGCAGTTCTTC.

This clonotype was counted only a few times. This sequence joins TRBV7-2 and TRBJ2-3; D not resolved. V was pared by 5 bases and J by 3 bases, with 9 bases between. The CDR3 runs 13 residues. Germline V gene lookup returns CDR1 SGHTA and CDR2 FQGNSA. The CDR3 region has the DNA TGTGCCAGCAGCGCGGTCAATACAGATACGCAGTATTTT. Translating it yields CASSAVNTDTQYF.

The CDR3 sequence: CASRTTRDGYTF. Written as DNA, the CDR3 is TGTGCCAGCAGAACGACACGGGATGGCTACACCTTC. The chain combines TRBV2 with TRBJ1-2; D is unclear. The CDR3 spans 12 residues. V lost 6 bases and J 6 bases, leaving 11 bases between the germline ends. Per germline, CDR1 SNHLY and CDR2 FYNNEI.

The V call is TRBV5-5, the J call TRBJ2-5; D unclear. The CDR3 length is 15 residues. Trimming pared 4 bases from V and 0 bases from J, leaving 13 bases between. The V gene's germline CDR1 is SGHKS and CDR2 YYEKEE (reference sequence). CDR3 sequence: CASSSRLGYQETQYF. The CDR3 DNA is TGTGCCAGCAGCAGTCGATTGGGGTACCAAGAGACCCAGTACTTC.

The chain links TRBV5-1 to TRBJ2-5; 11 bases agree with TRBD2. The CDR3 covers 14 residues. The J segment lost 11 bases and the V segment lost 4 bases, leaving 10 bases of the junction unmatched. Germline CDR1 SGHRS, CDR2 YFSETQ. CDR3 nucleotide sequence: TGCGCCAGCAGCCCGGGACTAGCGGCCTACAAGCAGTACTTC. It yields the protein CASSPGLAAYKQYF.

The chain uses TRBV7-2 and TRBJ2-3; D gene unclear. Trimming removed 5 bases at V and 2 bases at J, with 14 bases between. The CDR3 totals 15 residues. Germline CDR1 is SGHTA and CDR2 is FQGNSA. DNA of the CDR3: TGTGCCAGCAGCGCGACGACGGTTAACACAGATACGCAGTATTTT. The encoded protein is CASSATTVNTDTQYF. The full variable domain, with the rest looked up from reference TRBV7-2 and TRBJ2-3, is GAGVSQSPSNKVTEKGKDVELRCDPISGHTALYWYRQSLGQGLEFLIYFQGNSAPDKSGLPSDRFSAERTGGSVSTLTIQRTQQEDSAVYLCASSATTVNTDTQYFGPGTRLTVL.

Here the CDR3 reads CASSLERGLPYNSPLHF. Written as DNA, the CDR3 is TGTGCCAGCAGCTTAGAAAGGGGCCTCCCCTATAATTCACCCCTCCACTTT. The genes are TRBV7-9 and TRBJ1-6; a possible D gene is TRBD1 (5 bases). This CDR3 has 17 amino acids. Per the germline V gene, CDR1 is SEHNR and CDR2 is FQNEAQ (reference sequence). V lost 1 base, J lost 2 bases, and 12 bases lay in between.

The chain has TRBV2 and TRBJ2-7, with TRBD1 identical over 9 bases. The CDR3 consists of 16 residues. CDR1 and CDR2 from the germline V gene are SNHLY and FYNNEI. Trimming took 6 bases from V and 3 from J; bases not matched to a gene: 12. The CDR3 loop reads CASRSHDRGGNYEQYF. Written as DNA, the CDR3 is TGTGCCAGCAGATCCCACGACAGGGGGGGGAACTACGAGCAGTACTTC.

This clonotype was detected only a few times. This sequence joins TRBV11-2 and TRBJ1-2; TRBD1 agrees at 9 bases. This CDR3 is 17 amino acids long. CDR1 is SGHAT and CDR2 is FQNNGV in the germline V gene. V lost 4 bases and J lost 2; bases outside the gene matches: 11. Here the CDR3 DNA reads TGTGCCAGCAGCTCCATACAGGGGGCATCCCCCAACTATGGCTACACCTTC. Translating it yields CASSSIQGASPNYGYTF. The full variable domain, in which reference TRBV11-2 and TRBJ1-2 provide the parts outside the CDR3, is EAGVAQSPRYKIIEKRQSVAFWCNPISGHATLYWYQQILGQGPKLLIQFQNNGVVDDSQLPKDRFSAERLKGVDSTLKIQPAKLEDSAVYLCASSSIQGASPNYGYTFGSGTRLTVV.

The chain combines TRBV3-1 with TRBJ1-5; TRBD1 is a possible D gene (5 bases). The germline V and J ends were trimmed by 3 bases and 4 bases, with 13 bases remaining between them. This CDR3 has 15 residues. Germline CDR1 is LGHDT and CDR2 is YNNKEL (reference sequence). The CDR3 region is CASSQAGTVNQPQHF. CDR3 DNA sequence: TGTGCCAGCAGCCAGGCCGGGACCGTGAATCAGCCCCAGCATTTT.

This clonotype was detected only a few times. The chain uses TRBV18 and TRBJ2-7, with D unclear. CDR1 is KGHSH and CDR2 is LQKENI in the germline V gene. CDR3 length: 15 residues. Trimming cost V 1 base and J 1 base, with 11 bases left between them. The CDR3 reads CASSPLGAASYEQYF. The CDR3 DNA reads TGTGCCAGCTCACCACTTGGCGCAGCATCCTACGAGCAGTACTTC.

The CDR3 DNA reads as TGTGCCAGCAGCCACTCCACCTTGGGTTGCACCTTC. Protein product: CASSHSTLGCTF. The chain links TRBV6-6 to TRBJ1-2; D call uncertain. CDR1 and CDR2 (germline): MNHNY, SVGAGI (reference sequence). The CDR3 consists of 12 residues. Trimming took 6 bases from V and 13 from J, leaving 18 bases between them.

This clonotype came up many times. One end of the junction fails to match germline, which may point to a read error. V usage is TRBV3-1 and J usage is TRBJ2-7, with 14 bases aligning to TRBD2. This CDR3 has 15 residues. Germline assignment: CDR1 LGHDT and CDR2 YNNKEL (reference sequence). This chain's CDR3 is CASSQGTSGSYEQYF. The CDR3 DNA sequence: TGCGCCAGCAGCCAAGGGACTAGCGGGAGCTACGAGCAGTACTTC.

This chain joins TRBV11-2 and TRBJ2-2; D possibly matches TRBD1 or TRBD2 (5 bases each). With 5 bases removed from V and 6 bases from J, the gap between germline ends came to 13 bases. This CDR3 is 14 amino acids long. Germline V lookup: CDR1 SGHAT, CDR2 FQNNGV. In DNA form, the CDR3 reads TGTGCCAGCAGCCCCCACTGGGGGTCCGGGGAGCTGTTTTTT. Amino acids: CASSPHWGSGELFF.

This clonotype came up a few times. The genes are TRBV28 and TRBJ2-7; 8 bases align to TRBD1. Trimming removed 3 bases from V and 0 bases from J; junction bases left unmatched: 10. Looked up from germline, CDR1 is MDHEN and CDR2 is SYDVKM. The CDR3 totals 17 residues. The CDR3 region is CASSLPGQGVSSYEQYF. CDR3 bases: TGTGCCAGCAGTTTGCCTGGACAGGGCGTGAGCTCCTACGAGCAGTACTTC.

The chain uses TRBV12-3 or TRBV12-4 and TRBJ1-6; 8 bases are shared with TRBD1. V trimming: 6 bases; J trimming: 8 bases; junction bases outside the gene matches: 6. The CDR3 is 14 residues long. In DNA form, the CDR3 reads TGTGCCAGCAGAAAGACAGGGGTTCATTCACCCCTCCACTTT. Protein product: CASRKTGVHSPLHF.

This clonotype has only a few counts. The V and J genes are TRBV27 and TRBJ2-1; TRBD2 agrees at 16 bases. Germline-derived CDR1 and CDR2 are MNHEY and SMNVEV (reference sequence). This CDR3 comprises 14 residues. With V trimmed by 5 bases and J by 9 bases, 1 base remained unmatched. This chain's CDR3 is CASSGTSGRAEQFF. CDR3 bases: TGTGCCAGCAGTGGGACTAGCGGGAGGGCTGAGCAGTTCTTC.

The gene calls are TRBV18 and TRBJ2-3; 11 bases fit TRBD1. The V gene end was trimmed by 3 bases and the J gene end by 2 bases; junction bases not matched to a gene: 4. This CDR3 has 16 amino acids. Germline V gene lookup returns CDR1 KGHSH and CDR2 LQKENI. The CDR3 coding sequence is TGTGCCAGCTCACCCTGGACAGGGGGCTCCACAGATACGCAGTATTTT. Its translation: CASSPWTGGSTDTQYF.

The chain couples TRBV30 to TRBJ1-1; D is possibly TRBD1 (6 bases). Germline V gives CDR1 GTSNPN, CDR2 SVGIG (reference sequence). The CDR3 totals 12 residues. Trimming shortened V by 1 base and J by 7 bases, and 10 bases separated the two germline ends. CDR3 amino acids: CAWSALQGEAFF. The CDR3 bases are TGTGCCTGGAGTGCCCTACAGGGTGAAGCTTTCTTT.

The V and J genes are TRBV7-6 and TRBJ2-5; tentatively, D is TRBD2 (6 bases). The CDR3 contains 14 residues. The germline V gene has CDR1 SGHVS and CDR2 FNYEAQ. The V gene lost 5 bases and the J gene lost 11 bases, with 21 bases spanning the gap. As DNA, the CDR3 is TGTGCCAGCAGCGCCCTGTCCCTTTCGGGGGAGCAGTACTTC. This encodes CASSALSLSGEQYF.

CDR3 protein: CSVRDRGNSPLHF. The CDR3 DNA reads TGCAGCGTTCGTGACAGGGGTAATTCACCCCTCCACTTT. This rearrangement joins TRBV29-1 to TRBJ1-6; 8 bases are shared with TRBD1. The CDR3 runs 13 residues. CDR1 SQVTM and CDR2 ANQGSEA come from the germline V gene. J gave up 6 bases and V 5 bases, and 3 bases lay outside the gene matches.

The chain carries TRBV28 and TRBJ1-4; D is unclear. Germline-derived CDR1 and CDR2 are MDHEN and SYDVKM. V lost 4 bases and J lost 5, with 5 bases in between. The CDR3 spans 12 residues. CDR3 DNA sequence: TGTGCCAGCAGTTACGCAAATGAAAAACTGTTTTTT. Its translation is CASSYANEKLFF.